Below, 20 T cell receptor beta chains from the same sample are listed, as sequenced in a study of blood T cell repertoires in COVID-19. TCRdb's table, derived via immunoSEQ multiplex PCR, lists solely in-frame clones and lacks some. This table holds about 120,000 clones, roughly nine tenths found once. The sequencing input was peripheral blood. These receptors were collected from a man between 65 and 80 years old who had recovered from COVID-19.

This chain uses TRBV7-2 with TRBJ2-5, with D maybe TRBD2 (7 bases). The CDR3 has 14 amino acids. Germline assignment: CDR1 SGHTA and CDR2 FQGNSA. Between the trimmed V and J ends, which lost 1 base and 2 bases, there was a span of 8 bases. CDR3: CASSLEGGQETQYF. CDR3 nucleotides: TGTGCCAGCAGCTTAGAGGGGGGGCAAGAGACCCAGTACTTC.

The chain employs TRBV2 and TRBJ1-1; D gene uncertain. V gave up 3 bases and J gave up 1 base, with 9 bases separating them. The germline gives CDR1 SNHLY, CDR2 FYNNEI. This CDR3 is built from 14 residues. The DNA for the CDR3 is TGTGCCAGCAGTGACCGAGGCTCGAACACTGAAGCTTTCTTT. Amino acid sequence: CASSDRGSNTEAFF.

CDR3 DNA: TGTGCCAGCAGCCGTATCTCTAAAACCACAGATACGCAGTATTTT. It codes for CASSRISKTTDTQYF. The rearrangement links TRBV5-8 to TRBJ2-3, with D uncertain. The V gene lost 4 bases and the J gene lost 2 bases, with 14 bases spanning the gap. Germline loops: CDR1 SGHTS, CDR2 YDEGEE. This CDR3 is built from 15 residues.

This chain uses TRBV28 with TRBJ1-3, with 8 bases that match TRBD1. The CDR3 is made up of 16 amino acids. CDR1 is MDHEN and CDR2 is SYDVKM in the germline V gene. J lost 0 bases, V lost 3 bases, and 4 bases had no gene match. The CDR3 reads CASSFGDRGSGNTIYF. The CDR3 DNA reads as TGTGCCAGCAGTTTTGGCGACAGGGGCTCTGGAAACACCATATATTTT.

The V and J genes are TRBV28 and TRBJ1-2, with 7 nucleotides matching TRBD1. The CDR3 has 13 residues. V gave up 6 bases and J gave up 8 bases; unmatched junction bases: 9. The germline gives CDR1 MDHEN, CDR2 SYDVKM. The CDR3 loop reads CASRDPRGRGYTF. In DNA form, the CDR3 reads TGTGCCAGCAGAGACCCCAGGGGGAGGGGCTACACCTTC.

This sequence joins TRBV27 and TRBJ1-1; TRBD1 matches 8 bases. The CDR3 has 15 residues. J lost 0 bases, V lost 6 bases, and 6 bases had no gene match. Germline CDR1 reads MNHEY; CDR2 reads SMNVEV (reference sequence). The CDR3 protein is CASRKTGALNTEAFF. In nucleotides, the CDR3 is TGTGCCAGCAGGAAGACAGGGGCGCTGAACACTGAAGCTTTCTTT.

This clone was seen only a few times. The chain couples TRBV4-1 to TRBJ1-5; tentatively, D is TRBD1 (5 bases). Trimming stripped 1 base from V and 3 bases from J, with 10 bases between. The CDR3 length is 15 residues. The germline CDR1 and CDR2 sequences are MGHRA and YSYEKL. The CDR3 sequence is CASSQVVGVNQPQHF. The CDR3 DNA reads TGCGCCAGCAGCCAAGTAGTAGGGGTCAATCAGCCCCAGCATTTT.

The chain joins TRBV5-4 to TRBJ2-7, with 10 positions matching TRBD2. V shed 4 bases, J shed 0 bases, and the junction held 4 bases outside the gene matches. Germline V CDR1 and CDR2: SGHNT, YYREEE (reference sequence). The CDR3 runs 15 residues. This chain's CDR3 is CASSQLAGSSYEQYF. The DNA for the CDR3 is TGTGCCAGCAGCCAACTAGCGGGGAGCTCCTACGAGCAGTACTTC.

This chain uses TRBV15 with TRBJ1-3; D remains unclear. Trimming took off 3 bases at V and 4 bases at J, with 13 bases between the two ends. CDR1 is LNHNV, CDR2 YYDKDF, per germline (reference sequence). The length of the CDR3 is 15 residues. This CDR3 is CATSREGRSGNTIYF. CDR3 in DNA: TGTGCCACCAGCAGGGAGGGAAGATCGGGAAACACCATATATTTT.

The V call is TRBV24-1, the J call TRBJ1-2, with D uncertain. The CDR3 has 14 residues. The V end was cut by 1 base, the J end by 8 bases, with 13 bases between. Germline CDR1 reads KGHDR; CDR2 reads SFDVKD. DNA for the CDR3: TGTGCCACCAGTGATTTTTCCGAGGGTCGCGGCTACACCTTC. Translation gives CATSDFSEGRGYTF.

Here the CDR3 DNA reads TGTGCCAGCAGTTACGACAGGGGCACCGGGGAGCTGTTTTTT. As protein: CASSYDRGTGELFF. This rearrangement joins TRBV6-5 to TRBJ2-2, with 8 bases matching TRBD1. The germline V gene encodes CDR1 MNHEY and CDR2 SVGAGI. The CDR3 is 14 residues long. Germline trimming cut 2 bases from V and 4 bases from J; bases unmatched to any gene: 0.

The V gene is TRBV11-2, the J gene TRBJ2-3, with TRBD1 matching 8 bases. The CDR3 is made up of 15 amino acids. CDR1 SGHAT and CDR2 FQNNGV come from the germline V gene. V shed 5 bases and J 4 bases; nucleotides not matched to a gene: 8. Written as DNA, the CDR3 is TGTGCCAGCAGCATCTCGACAGGGGAGTCAGATACGCAGTATTTT. It codes for CASSISTGESDTQYF.

The V gene is TRBV5-4, the J gene TRBJ2-3; TRBD2 matches at 9 bases. CDR1 is SGHNT and CDR2 is YYREEE in the germline V gene (reference sequence). Trimming removed 0 bases from V and 3 bases from J; junction bases left unmatched: 2. This CDR3 comprises 15 residues. The CDR3 here is CASSLDSGGTDTQYF. CDR3 bases: TGTGCCAGCAGCTTGGATAGCGGGGGAACAGATACGCAGTATTTT.

The rearrangement joins TRBV7-2 to TRBJ2-4; a weak D match, TRBD1 (6 bases). Germline loops: CDR1 SGHTA, CDR2 FQGNSA. The ends were cut back, 2 bases at V and 7 bases at J, with 15 bases in the middle. This CDR3 has 15 residues. This CDR3 is CASSLNPGEMNIQYF. In DNA, the CDR3 is TGTGCCAGCAGCTTAAACCCAGGGGAGATGAACATTCAGTACTTC.

V is TRBV3-1 (or the pseudogene TRBV3-2) and J is TRBJ2-2, with 9 bases identical to TRBD1. The CDR3 is 17 amino acids. The V segment lost 0 bases and the J segment 6 bases; nucleotides outside the gene matches: 8. Per the germline V gene, CDR1 is LGHDT and CDR2 is YNNKEL (reference sequence). Here the CDR3 reads CASSQEPGDRAPGELFF. The CDR3 nucleotides are TGTGCCAGCAGCCAAGAACCAGGGGACAGGGCACCCGGGGAGCTGTTTTTT.

This chain uses TRBV11-3 with TRBJ2-1; 9 nucleotides line up with TRBD2. CDR3 length: 16 amino acids. V was clipped by 5 bases and J by 10 bases; unmatched bases: 15. Germline V gene sequence: CDR1 SGHNT, CDR2 YENEEA. In DNA form, the CDR3 reads TGTGCCAGCAGCCGGGATGGGACTAGCTCAGGGGGGGAGCAGTTCTTC. This translates into CASSRDGTSSGGEQFF.

The V and J genes are TRBV18 and TRBJ1-2; D perhaps matches TRBD1 (6 bases). The CDR3 is 14 residues long. V was shortened by 4 bases and J by 1 base, with 10 bases between the two germline ends. Germline CDR1 reads KGHSH; CDR2 reads LQKENI. This CDR3 reads CASSQPDSNYGYTF. DNA of the CDR3: TGTGCCAGCTCACAGCCGGACAGTAACTATGGCTACACCTTC.

This clone has more than one count but fewer than ten. This sample also contains other DNA sequences that code for the same CDR3. The chain uses TRBV7-9 and TRBJ2-7; 10 bases align to TRBD1. CDR1 is SEHNR and CDR2 is FQNEAQ in the germline V gene (reference sequence). The V gene end was trimmed by 5 bases and the J gene end by 3 bases; junction bases not matched to a gene: 4. This CDR3 has 14 amino acids. DNA of the CDR3: TGTGCCAGCAGCCCGGGACAGGGGAACTACGAGCAGTACTTC. Translated: CASSPGQGNYEQYF.

This sequence joins TRBV20-1 and TRBJ2-7; 11 nucleotides agree with TRBD2. CDR3 length: 14 residues. In germline, CDR1 is DFQATT, CDR2 SNEGSKA (reference sequence). V was clipped by 3 bases and J by 3 bases; unmatched bases: 4. CDR3: CSASSLAGGYEQYF. CDR3 in DNA: TGCAGTGCTAGTAGTCTAGCGGGGGGCTACGAGCAGTACTTC.

V and J are TRBV5-5 and TRBJ2-5; the match to TRBD1 covers 8 bases. The CDR3 consists of 18 residues. The germline CDR1 and CDR2 sequences are SGHKS and YYEKEE (reference sequence). V shed 1 base and J 1 base; nucleotides not matched to a gene: 12. The CDR3 DNA follows: TGTGCCAGCAGCTTGCGTGGTACAGGGGGGATGATCCAAGAGACCCAGTACTTC. Its protein is CASSLRGTGGMIQETQYF.